This TCR beta chain derives from a study of blood T cell repertoires in COVID-19. Turning to the study itself: Acute and convalescent COVID-19 specimens originated in the United States, Italy and Spain.

The V gene's germline CDR1 is SGHRS and CDR2 YFSETQ. Trimming stripped 3 bases from V and 4 bases from J, with 12 bases between. The CDR3 extends over 14 amino acids. TCRdb keeps only in-frame clones here, not all; method: immunoSEQ multiplex PCR. The data hold roughly 240,000 clones, with about 86% observed a single time. This clonotype originated in a woman between 25 and 40 years old who had recovered from COVID-19. The chain joins TRBV5-1 to TRBJ2-3; perhaps TRBD2 as D (6 bases). Sequencing was carried out using peripheral blood. The CDR3 spells CASSSAPSADTQYF. In nucleotides, the CDR3 is TGCGCCAGCAGCTCAGCACCTAGCGCAGATACGCAGTATTTT.